The 27 T cell receptor beta chains reported below all come from one sample, sequenced in a study of shared clonotypes between healthy human individuals. Data came from immunoSEQ multiplex PCR; TCRdb stores just in-frame clones and leaves some out. The sample lists some 650,000 clones, less than 98% occurring once. The specimen was naive CD4+ T cells sorted from blood. Regarding subset: CD45RA+ positively selected. The receptor set was obtained from a woman in her thirties in good health.

This chain joins TRBV18 and TRBJ2-7; D gene ambiguous. Trimming cost V 4 bases and J 2 bases, with 6 bases left between them. CDR3 length: 12 amino acids. The germline CDR1 and CDR2 sequences are KGHSH and LQKENI. CDR3 region: CASSRVTYEQYF. DNA for the CDR3: TGTGCCAGCTCACGGGTCACCTACGAGCAGTACTTC.

This chain uses TRBV5-1 with TRBJ2-3, with 8 bases fitting TRBD2. This CDR3 has 16 residues. The germline V gene has CDR1 SGHRS and CDR2 YFSETQ. The ends lost 7 bases at V and 1 base at J; junction bases unmatched: 11. The CDR3 here is CASYNSAGGGTDTQYF. The DNA of the CDR3 is TGCGCCAGCTACAATTCCGCGGGAGGAGGCACAGATACGCAGTATTTT. Looking up the rest from reference TRBV5-1 and TRBJ2-3 gives the full variable domain: KAGVTQTPRYLIKTRGQQVTLSCSPISGHRSVSWYQQTPGQGLQFLFEYFSETQRNKGNFPGRFSGRQFSNSRSEMNVSTLELGDSALYLCASYNSAGGGTDTQYFGPGTRLTVL.

The V gene is TRBV6-6, the J gene TRBJ2-2; the D is unclear. This CDR3 contains 14 residues. Trimming pared 1 base from V and 0 bases from J, leaving 3 bases between. The germline CDR1 and CDR2 sequences are MNHNY and SVGAGI (reference sequence). CDR3 DNA: TGTGCCAGCAGTTACTTCGCGAACACCGGGGAGCTGTTTTTT. It specifies CASSYFANTGELFF.

CDR3 in amino acids: CASSLPGQGREKLFF. DNA of the CDR3: TGTGCCAGCAGCTTACCGGGACAGGGGAGAGAAAAACTGTTTTTT. The V call is TRBV7-8, the J call TRBJ1-4, with 10 bases aligning to TRBD1. Germline-derived CDR1 and CDR2 are SGHVS and FQNEAQ. Trimming at V came to 2 bases and at J to 8 bases, leaving 5 bases not matched to a gene. The CDR3 contains 15 residues.

The chain uses TRBV7-8 and TRBJ1-5, with D hard to call. Trimming left V 5 bases short and J 11 bases short, with 10 bases between. Germline values: CDR1 SGHVS, CDR2 FQNEAQ. The CDR3 runs to 11 residues. This CDR3 reads CASSPGRAQHF. The CDR3 DNA is TGTGCCAGCAGCCCAGGCCGGGCCCAGCATTTT.

The chain combines TRBV5-1 with TRBJ2-1; TRBD2 aligns across 13 bases. The CDR3 is 16 residues long. CDR1 and CDR2 from the germline V gene are SGHRS and YFSETQ. V lost 6 bases, J lost 1 base, and 4 bases stayed unmatched. CDR3 nucleotide sequence: TGCGCCAGCACTCGGACTAGCGGGAGTTCCTACAATGAGCAGTTCTTC. Translation gives CASTRTSGSSYNEQFF.

The J gene is TRBJ1-1, the V gene TRBV11-2; no clear D gene. V lost 1 base to trimming and J lost 4 bases, with 7 bases between them. Germline V lookup: CDR1 SGHAT, CDR2 FQNNGV. The CDR3 is 13 amino acids. The CDR3: CASSLVGITEAFF. The CDR3 region has the DNA TGTGCCAGCAGCTTAGTAGGGATCACTGAAGCTTTCTTT.

The chain recombines TRBV9 with TRBJ1-2, with D maybe TRBD1 (5 bases). Germline V gives CDR1 SGDLS, CDR2 YYNGEE. CDR3 size: 14 residues. With 5 bases removed from V and 4 bases from J, the gap between germline ends came to 15 bases. The CDR3 protein is CASSTGRRFYGYTF. The DNA of the CDR3 is TGTGCCAGCAGTACGGGACGGAGGTTCTATGGCTACACCTTC.

The V call is TRBV7-7, the J call TRBJ2-3; possible D gene TRBD2, 5 bases. Germline loops: CDR1 SSHAT, CDR2 FNYEAQ (reference sequence). The CDR3 extends over 13 amino acids. Trimming cost V 4 bases and J 2 bases, with 7 bases left between them. CDR3 nucleotide sequence: TGTGCCAGCAGCTCGAGGGACACAGATACGCAGTATTTT. Translating gives CASSSRDTDTQYF.

The chain's CDR3 is CASSATVHSYEQYF. The DNA of the CDR3 is TGTGCCAGCAGCGCTACAGTACACTCCTACGAGCAGTACTTC. The chain has TRBV5-4 and TRBJ2-7; D ambiguous. Germline values: CDR1 SGHNT, CDR2 YYREEE (reference sequence). The ends were cut back, 4 bases at V and 0 bases at J, with 11 bases in the middle. There are 14 residues in the CDR3.

This chain links TRBV6-5 with TRBJ2-4, with D possibly matching TRBD2 (5 bases). V was clipped by 4 bases and J by 3 bases, with 13 bases between them. The germline V gene has CDR1 MNHEY and CDR2 SVGAGI. The CDR3 totals 15 residues. The CDR3 coding sequence is TGTGCCAGCAGTTCAGGCCTCCGGGGCAAAAACATTCAGTACTTC. Its translation: CASSSGLRGKNIQYF.

V usage is TRBV9 and J usage is TRBJ1-1; 9 bases line up with TRBD1. This CDR3 contains 15 residues. Germline loops: CDR1 SGDLS, CDR2 YYNGEE. The V segment lost 3 bases and the J segment 0 bases; nucleotides outside the gene matches: 3. The chain's CDR3 is CASSGTGEVNTEAFF. The CDR3 DNA is TGTGCCAGCAGCGGGACAGGGGAAGTGAACACTGAAGCTTTCTTT.

The chain is built from TRBV6-1 and TRBJ1-3, with 9 bases aligning to TRBD1. Per the germline V gene, CDR1 is MNHNS and CDR2 is SASEGT. The CDR3 is 12 residues long. V gave up 6 bases and J gave up 9 bases; unmatched junction bases: 3. This chain's CDR3 is CASRPQGATIYF. The CDR3 DNA follows: TGTGCCAGCAGGCCACAGGGGGCCACCATATATTTT.

The rearrangement links TRBV28 to TRBJ1-2; 9 nucleotides match TRBD1. The CDR3 has 14 amino acids. The germline gives CDR1 MDHEN, CDR2 SYDVKM. V was pared by 6 bases and J by 7 bases, with 9 bases of the junction left unmatched. CDR3 in amino acids: CASSSLQGASGYTF. The CDR3 bases are TGTGCCAGCAGCTCTCTACAGGGGGCTAGTGGCTACACCTTC.

The rearrangement links TRBV7-9 to TRBJ2-1; unclear D gene. Trimming removed 5 bases at V and 6 bases at J, with 8 bases between. The CDR3 loop spans 12 amino acids. Per the germline V gene, CDR1 is SEHNR and CDR2 is FQNEAQ (reference sequence). CDR3 DNA sequence: TGTGCCAGCAGCCCACCGGGCAATGAGCAGTTCTTC. Its translation: CASSPPGNEQFF. The entire variable domain, with the rest obtained from reference TRBV7-9 and TRBJ2-1, is as follows: DTGVSQNPRHKITKRGQNVTFRCDPISEHNRLYWYRQTLGQGPEFLTYFQNEAQLEKSRLLSDRFSAERPKGSFSTLEIQRTEQGDSAMYLCASSPPGNEQFFGPGTRLTVL.

The J gene is TRBJ2-1, the V gene TRBV5-1; D ambiguous. Trimming shortened V by 0 bases and J by 0 bases, and 13 bases separated the two germline ends. This CDR3 spans 17 amino acids. Germline V lookup: CDR1 SGHRS, CDR2 YFSETQ. The CDR3 DNA sequence: TGCGCCAGCAGCTTGGGGTTAGGCGTCAGCTCCTACAATGAGCAGTTCTTC. Amino acid sequence: CASSLGLGVSSYNEQFF.

This clone was seen just once. The gene calls are TRBV28 and TRBJ1-1, with D perhaps TRBD1 (5 bases). The CDR3 is 15 amino acids. Trimming removed 1 base at V and 1 base at J, with 10 bases between. Germline V gene sequence: CDR1 MDHEN, CDR2 SYDVKM. The CDR3 sequence is CASSLLTGGNTEAFF. Written as DNA, the CDR3 is TGTGCCAGCAGTTTATTAACAGGAGGGAACACTGAAGCTTTCTTT.

This sequence joins TRBV6-5 and TRBJ2-7, with D tentatively TRBD1 (7 bases). Trimming stripped 0 bases from V and 3 bases from J, with 12 bases between. CDR1 MNHEY and CDR2 SVGAGI come from the germline V gene. The CDR3 loop spans 15 amino acids. CDR3 nucleotide sequence: TGTGCCAGCAGTTACTCAAGGGGGGACAGCTACGAGCAGTACTTC. This translates into CASSYSRGDSYEQYF.

This chain uses TRBV11-3 with TRBJ2-4, with TRBD1 as a possible D gene (5 bases). V lost 8 bases to trimming and J lost 4 bases, with 15 bases between them. The CDR3 runs 14 residues. Germline assignment: CDR1 SGHNT and CDR2 YENEEA. The CDR3 sequence: CASGDRQSKNIQYF. CDR3 sequence (DNA): TGTGCCAGCGGTGATAGACAGTCAAAAAACATTCAGTACTTC. Filled out from reference TRBV11-3 and TRBJ2-4, the complete variable domain reads EAGVVQSPRYKIIEKKQPVAFWCNPISGHNTLYWYLQNLGQGPELLIRYENEEAVDDSQLPKDRFSAERLKGVDSTLKIQPAELGDSAVYLCASGDRQSKNIQYFGAGTRLSVL.

The chain carries TRBV2 and TRBJ2-4; D unclear. This CDR3 has 14 residues. Germline values: CDR1 SNHLY, CDR2 FYNNEI. With 6 bases removed from V and 4 bases from J, the gap between germline ends came to 13 bases. The CDR3 here is CASRDGGLKNIQYF. CDR3 bases: TGTGCCAGCAGGGACGGCGGCCTGAAAAACATTCAGTACTTC. Looking up the rest from reference TRBV2 and TRBJ2-4 gives the full variable domain: EPEVTQTPSHQVTQMGQEVILRCVPISNHLYFYWYRQILGQKVEFLVSFYNNEISEKSEIFDDQFSVERPDGSNFTLKIRSTKLEDSAMYFCASRDGGLKNIQYFGAGTRLSVL.

This chain uses TRBV19 with TRBJ2-7; 7 nucleotides line up with TRBD2. The CDR3 has 13 residues. J lost 3 bases, V lost 4 bases, and 3 bases had no gene match. CDR1 is LNHDA, CDR2 SQIVND, per germline (reference sequence). CDR3 DNA: TGTGCCAGTAGTAAGACTAGCAGCTACGAGCAGTACTTC. It encodes CASSKTSSYEQYF.

This rearrangement joins TRBV18 to TRBJ1-5; D may be TRBD1 (5 bases). Germline V gene data show CDR1 as KGHSH and CDR2 as LQKENI. Trimming took 6 bases from V and 0 from J, leaving 15 bases between them. The CDR3 consists of 16 residues. The CDR3 here is CASSWGRASSNQPQHF. The CDR3 DNA reads as TGTGCCAGCTCTTGGGGACGGGCGAGTAGCAATCAGCCCCAGCATTTT.

This chain connects TRBV30 to TRBJ2-7, with D perhaps TRBD1 (6 bases). The CDR3 is made up of 13 amino acids. The germline V and J ends were trimmed by 3 bases and 6 bases, with 15 bases remaining between them. The germline V gene encodes CDR1 GTSNPN and CDR2 SVGIG (reference sequence). The CDR3 region has the DNA TGTGCCTGGAGATTGGCAGGGGCCAGCGAGCAGTACTTC. It encodes CAWRLAGASEQYF.

This chain uses TRBV30 with TRBJ2-5, with TRBD2 matching over 8 bases. The end of the DNA aligns better with TRBJ2-7, so the J call may be wrong. This CDR3 spans 14 amino acids. Germline-derived CDR1 and CDR2 are GTSNPN and SVGIG (reference sequence). The DNA for the CDR3 is TGTGCCTGGAGTCAAAGCGGGAGCGTTTACGAGCAGTACTTC. Its translation is CAWSQSGSVYEQYF.

This chain links TRBV19 with TRBJ2-7; unclear D gene. CDR1 is LNHDA and CDR2 is SQIVND in the germline V gene (reference sequence). V lost 0 bases, J lost 3 bases, and 9 bases lay in between. The CDR3 has 14 residues. In nucleotides, the CDR3 is TGTGCCAGTAGTATAGAGCGGACGGGCTACGAGCAGTACTTC. Translated, it gives CASSIERTGYEQYF.

The chain is built from TRBV6-1 and TRBJ1-6; D remains unclear. CDR1 and CDR2 from the germline V gene are MNHNS and SASEGT. This CDR3 is built from 14 residues. V dropped 4 bases and J dropped 2 bases, with 6 bases sitting between them. CDR3 in amino acids: CASSAGPYNSPLHF. The CDR3 DNA follows: TGTGCCAGCAGTGCCGGGCCCTATAATTCACCCCTCCACTTT.

The chain links TRBV10-2 to TRBJ2-7; 8 bases line up with TRBD2. J lost 2 bases, V lost 6 bases, and 6 bases had no gene match. Germline CDR1 WSHSY, CDR2 SAAADI. There are 14 residues in the CDR3. The CDR3 sequence is CASRTSGATYEQYF. The CDR3 nucleotides are TGCGCCAGCAGAACTAGCGGAGCGACCTACGAGCAGTACTTC.